These 19 T cell receptor beta chains originate from one sample sequenced in a study of shared clonotypes between healthy human individuals. TCRdb's table, derived via immunoSEQ multiplex PCR, lists solely in-frame clones and lacks some. Of hundreds of thousands of clones listed, roughly 84% are singletons. The source material was memory CD8+ T cells sorted from blood. As to subset: CD45RO+ cells pooled with CCR7-negative TemRA cells. The receptor source for this set is a man between 18 and 35 years old in good health.

The gene calls are TRBV5-6 and TRBJ2-2, with TRBD2 matching 10 bases. The CDR3 covers 17 residues. Germline V gene sequence: CDR1 SGHDT, CDR2 YYEEEE. J gave up 3 bases and V 4 bases, and 9 bases lay outside the gene matches. Written as DNA, the CDR3 is TGTGCCAGCAGCCCTCAGCTAGCGGGGGCCGACACCGGGGAGCTGTTTTTT. It specifies CASSPQLAGADTGELFF.

This chain connects TRBV6-5 to TRBJ2-2; D unresolved. Germline V gene data show CDR1 as MNHEY and CDR2 as SVGAGI. Trimming took off 4 bases at V and 6 bases at J, with 3 bases between the two ends. The CDR3 is 11 residues long. The CDR3 reads CASSFAGELFF. The DNA of the CDR3 is TGTGCCAGCAGTTTTGCCGGGGAGCTGTTTTTT.

The chain recombines TRBV30 with TRBJ2-2, with D hard to call. Germline lookup yields CDR1 GTSNPN and CDR2 SVGIG (reference sequence). This CDR3 is 11 amino acids long. Trimming cost V 5 bases and J 7 bases, with 8 bases left between them. Here the CDR3 reads CAWELGGELFF. The CDR3 nucleotides read TGTGCCTGGGAGCTTGGCGGGGAGCTGTTTTTT.

This chain links TRBV20-1 with TRBJ2-1, with 9 positions matching TRBD2. This CDR3 comprises 10 residues. Per the germline V gene, CDR1 is DFQATT and CDR2 is SNEGSKA (reference sequence). The trim removed 2 bases at V and 15 bases at J, leaving 2 bases unmatched. CDR3 coding DNA: TGCAGTGCTAGACTAGCGGGGAGGTTCTTC. Its protein is CSARLAGRFF.

The V and J genes are TRBV4-1 and TRBJ1-1; D not certain. V was trimmed by 0 bases and J by 1 base, leaving 18 bases between them. Germline V gene sequence: CDR1 MGHRA, CDR2 YSYEKL. The CDR3 has 18 residues. In DNA, the CDR3 is TGCGCCAGCAGCCAAGATTACACGGGAAAGGGAAAGAACACTGAAGCTTTCTTT. It yields the protein CASSQDYTGKGKNTEAFF.

This chain joins TRBV28 and TRBJ1-5; unclear D gene. The germline V gene encodes CDR1 MDHEN and CDR2 SYDVKM. V was trimmed by 6 bases and J by 5 bases, leaving 26 bases between them. The CDR3 loop spans 18 amino acids. CDR3 loop: CASRTPLETYHRHQPQHF. For the CDR3, the DNA is TGTGCCAGCAGGACGCCGCTCGAAACTTATCATCGACATCAGCCCCAGCATTTT.

The chain is built from TRBV9 and TRBJ2-2, with 8 bases fitting TRBD2. The germline gives CDR1 SGDLS, CDR2 YYNGEE. Trimming cost V 0 bases and J 5 bases; bases outside gene matches: 15. The CDR3 is 19 amino acids. The CDR3 sequence: CASSVVSGSGVFGTGELFF. CDR3 coding DNA: TGTGCCAGCAGCGTAGTAAGTGGTAGCGGGGTCTTTGGGACCGGGGAGCTGTTTTTT.

This rearrangement joins TRBV6-5 to TRBJ1-2; 8 positions agree with TRBD1. V shed 7 bases, J shed 8 bases, and the junction held 6 bases outside the gene matches. The CDR3 has 12 residues. The germline V gene encodes CDR1 MNHEY and CDR2 SVGAGI. The chain's CDR3 is CASKDRVEGYTF. The CDR3 DNA reads TGTGCCAGCAAGGACAGGGTCGAGGGCTACACCTTC.

The V call is TRBV7-9, the J call TRBJ2-7; D is possibly TRBD1 or TRBD2 (5 bases each). Trimming pared 0 bases from V and 3 bases from J, leaving 9 bases between. The V gene's germline CDR1 is SEHNR and CDR2 FQNEAQ (reference sequence). The CDR3 is made up of 14 amino acids. CDR3 bases: TGTGCCAGCAGCTTAGCCGGGGACGACTACGAGCAGTACTTC. Protein product: CASSLAGDDYEQYF.

This clone was counted at least ten times. The chain has TRBV11-2 and TRBJ2-1, with 13 bases identical to TRBD2. With 8 bases clipped from V and 9 bases from J, the junction kept 4 bases outside the gene matches. Germline loops: CDR1 SGHAT, CDR2 FQNNGV. This CDR3 is built from 13 residues. CDR3 nucleotides: TGTGCCAGCGGGACTAGCGGGATATTTGAGCAGTTCTTC. It specifies CASGTSGIFEQFF.

This chain connects TRBV13 to TRBJ2-5; possible D gene TRBD2, 5 bases. Germline values: CDR1 PRHDT, CDR2 FYEKMQ (reference sequence). This CDR3 comprises 13 residues. The V end was cut by 5 bases, the J end by 3 bases, with 10 bases between. CDR3 bases: TGTGCCAGCAGCCGCGGGCCGGAAGAGACCCAGTACTTC. Translated: CASSRGPEETQYF.

The rearrangement joins TRBV27 to TRBJ2-7; 7 nucleotides agree with TRBD1. Germline V CDR1 and CDR2: MNHEY, SMNVEV (reference sequence). V lost 7 bases and J lost 7; bases outside the gene matches: 10. This CDR3 is 13 amino acids long. CDR3 residues: CASKDRFLGEQYF. Written as DNA, the CDR3 is TGTGCCAGCAAGGACAGGTTCCTGGGGGAGCAGTACTTC.

This chain uses TRBV6-5 with TRBJ2-7, with 7 bases aligning to TRBD2. Trimming cost V 6 bases and J 0 bases; bases outside gene matches: 2. This CDR3 contains 13 residues. The germline CDR1 and CDR2 sequences are MNHEY and SVGAGI. CDR3 sequence reads: CASRGGGSYEQYF. DNA for the CDR3: TGTGCCAGCAGGGGCGGGGGCTCCTACGAGCAGTACTTC.

This clone was found once. The rearrangement uses TRBV4-3 and TRBJ2-3, with TRBD1 matching over 10 bases. CDR1 LGHNA and CDR2 YSLEER come from the germline V gene. The CDR3 totals 18 residues. V dropped 0 bases and J dropped 5; count of bases not matched to a gene: 11. The CDR3 nucleotides read TGCGCCAGCAGCCAAGATTGGGGAGGGACAGGGGTTGGAGATACGCAGTATTTT. This encodes CASSQDWGGTGVGDTQYF.

This clone was seen once. V is TRBV4-1 and J is TRBJ1-2; D is possibly TRBD1 (5 bases). V lost 4 bases to trimming and J lost 4 bases, with 13 bases between them. The CDR3 runs 14 residues. Germline CDR1 is MGHRA and CDR2 is YSYEKL. CDR3 bases: TGCGCCAGCAGCCCCGACCGGGACCTCTATGGCTACACCTTC. It encodes CASSPDRDLYGYTF.

The CDR3 spells CASSYGVTYGYTF. CDR3 in DNA: TGTGCCAGCAGTTACGGGGTCACCTATGGCTACACCTTC. The genes are TRBV6-5 and TRBJ1-2; no reliable D call. Per germline, CDR1 MNHEY and CDR2 SVGAGI. The CDR3 is 13 amino acids. The V end was cut by 2 bases, the J end by 4 bases, with 8 bases between.

The rearrangement links TRBV4-1 to TRBJ2-2, with TRBD1 matching 10 bases. The junction had 3 bases not matched to a gene; V was cut back by 1 base and J by 1 base. Germline V CDR1 and CDR2: MGHRA, YSYEKL. The CDR3 extends over 17 amino acids. CDR3 protein: CASSQVGTGVNTGELFF. In DNA, the CDR3 is TGCGCCAGCAGCCAAGTGGGGACAGGGGTGAACACCGGGGAGCTGTTTTTT.

V gene TRBV27 combines with J gene TRBJ2-5, with TRBD2 matching 10 bases. Germline V gene sequence: CDR1 MNHEY, CDR2 SMNVEV (reference sequence). The CDR3 is 16 residues long. V was clipped by 3 bases and J by 1 base; unmatched bases: 5. CDR3 in DNA: TGTGCCAGCAGTTTTCTGCCTAGCGGGGGCCAAGAGACCCAGTACTTC. Amino acid sequence: CASSFLPSGGQETQYF.

The chain has TRBV30 and TRBJ2-7, with no clear D. V shed 0 bases and J shed 2 bases, with 11 bases lying between them. There are 14 residues in the CDR3. Germline assignment: CDR1 GTSNPN and CDR2 SVGIG (reference sequence). The CDR3 bases are TGTGCCTGGAGTGTATCGTACACCACCTACGAGCAGTACTTC. Encoded protein: CAWSVSYTTYEQYF.